The present TCR beta chain was sequenced within a study of shared clonotypes between healthy human individuals. The authors distributed each subset's genomic DNA evenly over several immunoSEQ plates. Researchers sequenced unsorted PBMC DNA using ten immunoSEQ deep assay plates. The data were produced by immunoSEQ multiplex PCR, yet TCRdb's version contains in-frame clones alone and is incomplete. The sample yields hundreds of thousands of clones, around 76% seen once. Germline CDR1 and CDR2: GTSNPN and SVGIG (reference sequence). V was pared by 0 bases and J by 6 bases, with 10 bases between. The CDR3 runs 13 residues.

The clonotype originates from a woman between 40 and 50 years old in good health. Some clones in this sample may be carry-over from other donors' samples. The chain couples TRBV30 to TRBJ2-3; the D gene is possibly TRBD1 (5 bases). The specimen was PBMCs. CDR3 in amino acids: CAWSVRGLDTQYF. CDR3 DNA: TGTGCCTGGAGTGTAAGGGGCTTGGATACGCAGTATTTT.